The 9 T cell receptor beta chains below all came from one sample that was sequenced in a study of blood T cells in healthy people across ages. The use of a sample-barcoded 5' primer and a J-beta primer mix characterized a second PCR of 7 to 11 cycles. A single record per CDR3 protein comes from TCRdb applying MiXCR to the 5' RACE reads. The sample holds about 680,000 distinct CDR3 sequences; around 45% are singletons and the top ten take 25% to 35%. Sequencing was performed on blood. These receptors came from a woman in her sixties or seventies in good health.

The CDR3 nucleotides read TGTGCCAGCAGCATACCAGCCTCCCAAGAGACCCAGTACTTC. Its translation: CASSIPASQETQYF. This chain uses TRBV25-1 with TRBJ2-5; no reliable D call. Trimming took 6 bases from V and 1 from J, leaving 12 bases between them. The germline V gene has CDR1 MGHDK and CDR2 SYGVNS. This CDR3 has 14 residues. Supplemented by reference TRBV25-1 and TRBJ2-5, the full variable domain reads EADIYQTPRYLVIGTGKKITLECSQTMGHDKMYWYQQDPGMELHLIHYSYGVNSTEKGDLSSESTVSRIRTEHFPLTLESARPSHTSQYLCASSIPASQETQYFGPGTRLLVL.

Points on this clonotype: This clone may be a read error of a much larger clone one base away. In nucleotides, the CDR3 is TGTGCCAGCAGCTTAGTGGCGGGGTCCTACAATGGGCAGTTCTTC. It yields the protein CASSLVAGSYNGQFF. The J gene is TRBJ2-1, the V gene TRBV13; D is perhaps TRBD2 (6 bases). CDR1 PRHDT and CDR2 FYEKMQ come from the germline V gene (reference sequence). This CDR3 is built from 15 residues.

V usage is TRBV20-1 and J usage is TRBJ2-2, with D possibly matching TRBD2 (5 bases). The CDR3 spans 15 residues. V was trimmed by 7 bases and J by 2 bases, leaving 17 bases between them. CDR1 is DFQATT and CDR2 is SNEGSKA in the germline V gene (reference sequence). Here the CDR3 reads CSVLTLEGNTGELFF. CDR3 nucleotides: TGCAGTGTTCTCACTCTCGAGGGTAACACCGGGGAGCTGTTTTTT.

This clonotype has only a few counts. The CDR3 DNA reads as TGTGCCAGCAGTACCGGGACAGCTTACACAGATACGCAGTATTTT. Translation: CASSTGTAYTDTQYF. The rearrangement links TRBV27 to TRBJ2-3; 7 bases map to TRBD1. The V and J ends lost 5 bases and 2 bases, in that order; junction bases with no gene match: 7. Looked up from germline, CDR1 is MNHEY and CDR2 is SMNVEV (reference sequence). The CDR3 runs 15 residues.

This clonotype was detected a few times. DNA for the CDR3: TGCAGTGCTAGAGGGCTAGCGGGAGGACCCGTGAGGCAGTACTTC. Translation gives CSARGLAGGPVRQYF. The chain has TRBV20-1 and TRBJ2-7, with 11 bases identical to TRBD2. Germline lookup yields CDR1 DFQATT and CDR2 SNEGSKA (reference sequence). The CDR3 totals 15 residues. V shed 1 base, J shed 9 bases, and the junction held 11 bases outside the gene matches.

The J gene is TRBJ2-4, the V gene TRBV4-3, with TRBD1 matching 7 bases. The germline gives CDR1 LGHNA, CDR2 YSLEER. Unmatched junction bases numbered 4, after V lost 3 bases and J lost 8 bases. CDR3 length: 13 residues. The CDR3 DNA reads TGCGCCAGCAGCCAGCACAGGGGAGACATTCAGTACTTC. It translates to CASSQHRGDIQYF.

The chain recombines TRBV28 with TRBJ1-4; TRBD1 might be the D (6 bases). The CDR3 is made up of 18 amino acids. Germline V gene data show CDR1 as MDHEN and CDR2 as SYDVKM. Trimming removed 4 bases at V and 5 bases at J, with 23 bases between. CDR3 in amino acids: CASSYRASSWGTNEKLFF. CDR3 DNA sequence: TGTGCCAGCAGTTACCGGGCCAGCTCCTGGGGGACAAATGAAAAACTGTTTTTT. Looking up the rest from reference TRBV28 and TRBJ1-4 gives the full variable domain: DVKVTQSSRYLVKRTGEKVFLECVQDMDHENMFWYRQDPGLGLRLIYFSYDVKMKEKGDIPEGYSVSREKKERFSLILESASTNQTSMYLCASSYRASSWGTNEKLFFGSGTQLSVL.

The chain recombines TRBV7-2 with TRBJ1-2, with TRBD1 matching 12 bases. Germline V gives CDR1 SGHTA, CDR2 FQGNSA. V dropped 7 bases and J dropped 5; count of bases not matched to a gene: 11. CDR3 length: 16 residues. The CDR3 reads CASTQPGQGAFYGYTF. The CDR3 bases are TGTGCCAGCACACAACCGGGACAGGGGGCTTTTTATGGCTACACCTTC.

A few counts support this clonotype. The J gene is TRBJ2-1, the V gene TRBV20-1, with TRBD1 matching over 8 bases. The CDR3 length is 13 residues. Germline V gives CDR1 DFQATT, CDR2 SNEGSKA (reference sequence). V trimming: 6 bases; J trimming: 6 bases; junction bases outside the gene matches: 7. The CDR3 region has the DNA TGCAGTGCCGACAGGGGCGCAGTCAATGAGCAGTTCTTC. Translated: CSADRGAVNEQFF.